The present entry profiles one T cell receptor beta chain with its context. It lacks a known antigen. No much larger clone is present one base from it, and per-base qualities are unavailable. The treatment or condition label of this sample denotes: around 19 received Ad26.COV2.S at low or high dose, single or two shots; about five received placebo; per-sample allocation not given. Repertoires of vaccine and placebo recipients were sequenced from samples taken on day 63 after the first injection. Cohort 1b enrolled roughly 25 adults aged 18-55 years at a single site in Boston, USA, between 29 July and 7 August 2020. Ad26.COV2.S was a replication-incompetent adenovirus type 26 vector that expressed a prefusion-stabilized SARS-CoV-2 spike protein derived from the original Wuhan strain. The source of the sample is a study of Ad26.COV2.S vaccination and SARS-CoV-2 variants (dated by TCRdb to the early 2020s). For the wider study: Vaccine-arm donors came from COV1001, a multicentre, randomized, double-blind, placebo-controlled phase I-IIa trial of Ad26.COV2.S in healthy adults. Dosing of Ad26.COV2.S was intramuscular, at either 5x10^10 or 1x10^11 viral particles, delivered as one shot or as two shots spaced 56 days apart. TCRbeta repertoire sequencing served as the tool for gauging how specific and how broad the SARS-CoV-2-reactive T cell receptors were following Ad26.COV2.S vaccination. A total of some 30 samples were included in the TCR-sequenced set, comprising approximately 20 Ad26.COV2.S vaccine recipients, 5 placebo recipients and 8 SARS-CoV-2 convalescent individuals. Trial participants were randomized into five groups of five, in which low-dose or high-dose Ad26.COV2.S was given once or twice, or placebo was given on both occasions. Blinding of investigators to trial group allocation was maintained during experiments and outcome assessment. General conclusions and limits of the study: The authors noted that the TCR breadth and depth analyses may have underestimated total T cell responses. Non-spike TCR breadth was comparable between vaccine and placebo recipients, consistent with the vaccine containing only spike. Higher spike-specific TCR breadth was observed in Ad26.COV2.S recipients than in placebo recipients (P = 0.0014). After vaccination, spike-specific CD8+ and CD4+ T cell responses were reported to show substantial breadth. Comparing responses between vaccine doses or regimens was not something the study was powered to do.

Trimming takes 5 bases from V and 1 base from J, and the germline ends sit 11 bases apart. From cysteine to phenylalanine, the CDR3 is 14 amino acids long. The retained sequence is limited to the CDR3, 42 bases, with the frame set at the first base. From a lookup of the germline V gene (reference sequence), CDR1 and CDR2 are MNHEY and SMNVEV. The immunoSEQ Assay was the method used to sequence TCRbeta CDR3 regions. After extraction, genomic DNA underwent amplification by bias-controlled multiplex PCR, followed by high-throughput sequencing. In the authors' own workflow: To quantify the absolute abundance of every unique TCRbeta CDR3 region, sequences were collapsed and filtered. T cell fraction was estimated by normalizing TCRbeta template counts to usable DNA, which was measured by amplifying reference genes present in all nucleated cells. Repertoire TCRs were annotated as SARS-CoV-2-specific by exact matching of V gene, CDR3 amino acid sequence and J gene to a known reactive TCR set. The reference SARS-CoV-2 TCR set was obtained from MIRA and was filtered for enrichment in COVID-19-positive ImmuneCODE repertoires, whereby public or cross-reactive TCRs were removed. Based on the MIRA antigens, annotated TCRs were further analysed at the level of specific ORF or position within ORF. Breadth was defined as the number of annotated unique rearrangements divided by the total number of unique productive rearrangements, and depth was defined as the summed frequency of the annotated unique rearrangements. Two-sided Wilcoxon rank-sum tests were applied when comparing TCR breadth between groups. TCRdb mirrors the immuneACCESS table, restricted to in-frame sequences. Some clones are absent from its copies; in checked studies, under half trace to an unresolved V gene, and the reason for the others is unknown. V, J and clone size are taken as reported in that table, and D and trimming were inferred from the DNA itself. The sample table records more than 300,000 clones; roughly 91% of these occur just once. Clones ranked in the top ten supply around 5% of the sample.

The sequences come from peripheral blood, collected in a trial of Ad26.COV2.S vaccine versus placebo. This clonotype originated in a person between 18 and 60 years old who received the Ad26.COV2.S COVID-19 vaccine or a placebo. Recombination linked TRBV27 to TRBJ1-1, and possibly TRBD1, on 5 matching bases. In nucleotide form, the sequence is TGTGCCAGCAGTCCGGGACTGGGGAACACTGAAGCTTTCTTT. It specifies CASSPGLGNTEAFF.